Listed here are 3 T cell receptor beta chains from one sample, sequenced in a study of cytotoxic CD8 clonotypes in ibrutinib-treated CLL. Here immunoSEQ multiplex PCR was the method, and the copy in TCRdb shows in-frame clones only, minus some. Here the sample spans 200,000 or so clones, roughly three quarters being singletons. Sequences were derived from PBMCs, sampled after 12 months of ibrutinib treatment. These receptors were obtained from a human donor with chronic lymphocytic leukemia.

Turning to this clone: It may be a read error: a sequence one base away is much more abundant. The chain combines TRBV7-6 with TRBJ2-2, with D uncertain. V was trimmed by 5 bases and J by 1 base, leaving 2 bases between them. The CDR3 loop spans 12 amino acids. Germline values: CDR1 SGHVS, CDR2 FNYEAQ. CDR3 in DNA: TGTGCCAGCAGCAGGAACACCGGGGAGCTGTTTTTT. Translation: CASSRNTGELFF. The full variable domain, with the rest looked up from reference TRBV7-6 and TRBJ2-2, is GAGVSQSPRYKVTKRGQDVALRCDPISGHVSLYWYRQALGQGPEFLTYFNYEAQQDKSGLPNDRFSAERPEGSISTLTIQRTEQRDSAMYRCASSRNTGELFFGEGSRLTVL.

This clone was found a few times. A read error may produce the germline difference seen at one junction end. The chain couples TRBV11-2 to TRBJ2-7; no clear D gene. From germline, CDR1 is SGHAT and CDR2 FQNNGV. The CDR3 covers 11 residues. Here the CDR3 DNA reads TGTGCCAGCAGCTCCCAACTACGAGCGCACTTC. This encodes CASSSQLRAHF.

V is TRBV7-8 and J is TRBJ1-4, with 8 bases that match TRBD1. V trimming: 5 bases; J trimming: 5 bases; junction bases outside the gene matches: 7. The V gene's germline CDR1 is SGHVS and CDR2 FQNEAQ. The CDR3 has 15 residues. CDR3 in amino acids: CASSHGQGQNEKLFF. In nucleotides, the CDR3 is TGTGCCAGCAGCCACGGACAGGGTCAAAATGAAAAACTGTTTTTT.